This is a list of T cell receptor beta chains from one sample in a study of T cells after yellow fever vaccination. MiXCR, applied by TCRdb to the 5' RACE reads, yields one record per CDR3 protein. The sample shows hundreds of thousands of distinct CDR3 sequences, approximately 10% of them seen only once. The sequences come from PBMCs, collected on the day of the first yellow fever vaccination. The receptors originated from a man between 18 and 29 years old who received the YFV17D yellow fever vaccine. Each CDR3 is given with its conserved first and last residue. Fields, in order: V gene, clone size, D gene, J gene, CDR3 DNA, CDR3 protein. A D gene is named only where the DNA matches it firmly. Clone size is given for some rows only: seen once, a few or many times, or a class if the clone is expanded.

>TRBV5-1|NA|NA|TRBJ2-3
TGCGCCAGCAGTGGGCGGGACACCACAGATACGCAGTATTTT
CASSGRDTTDTQYF
>TRBV2|few|NA|TRBJ2-4
TGTGCCACGGGACTAGCCAAAAACATTCAGTACTTC
CATGLAKNIQYF
>TRBV19|NA|NA|TRBJ1-1
TGTGCCAGTAGTATAGCTTTACCGGTGAACACTGAAGCTTTCTTT
CASSIALPVNTEAFF
>TRBV5-5|few|NA|TRBJ2-3
TGTGCCAGCAGCTCACAAGTCTTAAAATCTCAGGATACGCAGTATTTT
CASSSQVLKSQDTQYF
>TRBV6-5|few|NA|TRBJ1-4
TGTGCCAGCAGTTACTCGTTCAAGAATGAAAAACTGTTTTTT
CASSYSFKNEKLFF
>TRBV6-1|few|TRBD2|TRBJ2-2
TGTGCCAGCATGCCTCGGGAGGGCGGGGAGCTGTTTTTT
CASMPREGGELFF
>TRBV12-3/TRBV12-4|many|NA|TRBJ1-4
TGTGCCAGCAGTCCTTGGGTAACTAATGAAAAACTGTTTTTT
CASSPWVTNEKLFF
>TRBV7-6|NA|NA|TRBJ2-7
TGTGCCAGCAGCGCCCAGGGTTCCGCCGAGCAGTACTTC
CASSAQGSAEQYF
>TRBV28|few|TRBD1|TRBJ2-5
TGTGCCAGCAGTTTACCCCGGACAGGGAACCGGGAGACCCAGTACTTC
CASSLPRTGNRETQYF
>TRBV29-1|NA|NA|TRBJ2-7
TGCAGCGTTGAGAATTGGAATTACGAGCAGTACTTC
CSVENWNYEQYF
>TRBV20-1|NA|TRBD1|TRBJ1-1
TGCAGTGCTAGTAAGGGACAGTGGAACACTGAAGCTTTCTTT
CSASKGQWNTEAFF
>TRBV6-1|NA|NA|TRBJ1-5
TGTGCCAGCAGGGAATCGATCGAGCCCCAGCATTTT
CASRESIEPQHF
>TRBV5-1|NA|NA|TRBJ2-2
TGCGCCAGCGGGCCAAGGAACACCGGGGAGCTGTTTTTT
CASGPRNTGELFF
>TRBV14|few|NA|TRBJ2-4
TGTGCCAGCAGCCAATTCAGGGCAAACAGCGCCAAAAACATTCAGTACTTC
CASSQFRANSAKNIQYF
>TRBV7-9|NA|TRBD2|TRBJ2-5
TGTGCCAGCAGTTCCCCCGGGACTAGGAAAAAAGAGACCCAGTACTTC
CASSSPGTRKKETQYF
>TRBV4-3|NA|TRBD2|TRBJ2-3
TGCGCCAGCAGCCAAGTCCCCCGGGCTAGCGGGGAGGGAAGCACAGATACGCAGTATTTT
CASSQVPRASGEGSTDTQYF
>TRBV20-1|few|NA|TRBJ2-3
TGCAGTGCTAAGACCTCAGGGTTTACGCAGTATTTT
CSAKTSGFTQYF
>TRBV7-6|NA|TRBD2|TRBJ2-1
TGTGCCAGCAGCCCGGCGGGGGACGAGCAGTTCTTC
CASSPAGDEQFF
>TRBV20-1|NA|TRBD2|TRBJ2-3
TGCAGTACAAGGCTAGCGGGGGCCAGGGATACGCAGTATTTT
CSTRLAGARDTQYF
>TRBV7-2|NA|NA|TRBJ2-3
TGTGCCAGCAGCCGCCGACAGGAGTCTTTGACAGATACGCAGTATTTT
CASSRRQESLTDTQYF
>TRBV4-2|NA|NA|TRBJ2-1
TGTGCCAGCAGCCAAGGTCGGGGGCCTGGATACAATGAGCAGTTCTTC
CASSQGRGPGYNEQFF
>TRBV7-6|NA|NA|TRBJ2-5
TGTGCCAGCAGTACCGACAGGGAGACCCAGTACTTC
CASSTDRETQYF
>TRBV9|few|TRBD2|TRBJ2-3
TGTGCCAGCAGCCCCGGGACTAGCGGGGGGGCCCGGGATACGCAGTATTTT
CASSPGTSGGARDTQYF
>TRBV5-1|few|TRBD1|TRBJ2-1
TGCGCCAGCAGCCCCGGACAGGGGCATGAGCAGTTCTTC
CASSPGQGHEQFF
>TRBV6-5|NA|NA|TRBJ1-5
TGTGCCAGCAGTGGGAGAGGACAGCCCCAGCATTTT
CASSGRGQPQHF
>TRBV6-5|few|NA|TRBJ2-2
TGTGCCAGCAGTTCCCTTGGGGACACCGGGGAGCTGTTTTTT
CASSSLGDTGELFF
>TRBV20-1|NA|NA|TRBJ2-4
TGCAGTGCCCGGGGGCTTGGAAACATTCAGTACTTC
CSARGLGNIQYF
>TRBV5-1|few|NA|TRBJ1-5
TGCGCCAGCAGCTTGGCTGCGGGGGGACATCAGCCCCAGCATTTT
CASSLAAGGHQPQHF
>TRBV28|NA|NA|TRBJ1-4
TGTGCCAGCAGCTGGGGGTACGGGGGCGAAAAACTGTTTTTT
CASSWGYGGEKLFF
>TRBV12-3/TRBV12-4|many|TRBD1|TRBJ2-3
TGTGCCAGCAGTTTCGGTTCCGGGACAGGCACAGATACGCAGTATTTT
CASSFGSGTGTDTQYF
>TRBV12-3/TRBV12-4|many|NA|TRBJ2-1
TGTGCCAGCAGTTTAGACCCAGGAGACAATGAGCAGTTCTTC
CASSLDPGDNEQFF
>TRBV6-1|many|NA|TRBJ1-2
TGTGCCAGCAGTGGCTACCGGGGGGTCGATGGCTACACCTTC
CASSGYRGVDGYTF
>TRBV7-2|NA|NA|TRBJ1-2
TGTGCCAGCAGCTTAGACAGCCGTAACTATGGCTACACCTTC
CASSLDSRNYGYTF
>TRBV5-1|few|NA|TRBJ2-2
TGCGCCAGCAGTCGGACACCTTCGAACACCGGGGAGCTGTTTTTT
CASSRTPSNTGELFF
>TRBV20-1|few|TRBD2|TRBJ2-3
TGCAGTGCCCGAACTAGCGGGGGCGCTAGCACAGATACGCAGTATTTT
CSARTSGGASTDTQYF
>TRBV5-1|many|TRBD1|TRBJ2-5
TGCGCCAGCAGCACCGGGACAGGCAAAGAGACCCAGTACTTC
CASSTGTGKETQYF
>TRBV4-3|NA|TRBD2|TRBJ2-1
TGCGCCAGCAGCCAAGATCCAGGACTAGCGGGGGGGAGTGAGCAGTTCTTC
CASSQDPGLAGGSEQFF
>TRBV7-2|NA|TRBD1|TRBJ2-2
TGTGCCAGCAGTCTGGCGACAGGGCGGATCGGGGAGCTGTTTTTT
CASSLATGRIGELFF
>TRBV12-3/TRBV12-4|few|NA|TRBJ2-1
TGTGCCAGCAGTTCGCCCCCCGGGGCAGGGGATGAGCAGTTCTTC
CASSSPPGAGDEQFF
>TRBV30|NA|NA|TRBJ2-3
TGTGCCTGGAGTGTACTGGGAAATACGCAGTATTTT
CAWSVLGNTQYF
>TRBV5-1|many|TRBD2|TRBJ2-3
TGCGCCAGCAGCTCGGGACTAGCGGGAGGCACAGATACGCAGTATTTT
CASSSGLAGGTDTQYF
>TRBV5-4|NA|NA|TRBJ2-6
TGTGCCAGCAGCTTGGAGGGCAGGGGAGGAGGGGCCAACGTCCTGACTTTC
CASSLEGRGGGANVLTF
>TRBV11-2|few|NA|TRBJ2-3
TGTGCCAGCACCTCTACCAGGAGCACAGATACGCAGTATTTT
CASTSTRSTDTQYF
>TRBV7-9|NA|NA|TRBJ2-7
TGTGCCAGCAGCCACCCCGAACAGGGATCCTACGAGCAGTACTTC
CASSHPEQGSYEQYF
>TRBV12-5|NA|NA|TRBJ2-3
TGTGCTAGTGGTTTGGCGGGGGCAGATACGCAGTATTTT
CASGLAGADTQYF
>TRBV6-5|few|NA|TRBJ1-6
TGTGCCAGCAGTTACTCTCAGGGCGTTGGGGATTCACCCCTCCACTTT
CASSYSQGVGDSPLHF
>TRBV5-1|once|NA|TRBJ2-6
TGCGCCAGCAGCTTGGGGACTGGAAGCTCTGGGGCCAACGTCCTGACTTTC
CASSLGTGSSGANVLTF
>TRBV4-1|NA|NA|TRBJ2-5
TGCGCCAGCAGCCTCTACTATCAGAGGCCCCAGTACTTC
CASSLYYQRPQYF
>TRBV4-3|NA|TRBD2|TRBJ2-7
TGCGCCAGCAGCCAAGAATGGGCGGGGGATACCTACGAGCAGTACTTC
CASSQEWAGDTYEQYF
>TRBV29-1|NA|TRBD1|TRBJ1-2
TGCAGCGTTGAACGCATCTATCGGGACAGGGAGAAGGGCTACACCTTC
CSVERIYRDREKGYTF
>TRBV28|many|NA|TRBJ1-1
TGTGCCAGCAATTACAGGATTTCTATGGACTTTAGGAACACTGAAGCTTTCTTT
CASNYRISMDFRNTEAFF
>TRBV7-6|few|NA|TRBJ2-2
TGTGCCAGCAGCTTAGGGACAGTGGCGAACACCGGGGAGCTGTTTTTT
CASSLGTVANTGELFF
>TRBV29-1|few|NA|TRBJ1-5
TGCAGCGTTGCCGGGGCTAATCAGCCCCAGCATTTT
CSVAGANQPQHF
>TRBV6-6|many|NA|TRBJ1-1
TGTGCCAGCGCCCCCCAAGGCACTGAAGCTTTCTTT
CASAPQGTEAFF
>TRBV29-1|many|TRBD1|TRBJ2-7
TGCAGCGCCCGGGACAGGGAGACCTACGAGCAGTACTTC
CSARDRETYEQYF
>TRBV11-1|few|TRBD1|TRBJ2-3
TGTGCCAGCAGCAGCCCCAAACAGGGGACCCACAATTCAGATACGCAGTATTTT
CASSSPKQGTHNSDTQYF
>TRBV7-2|NA|TRBD2|TRBJ2-3
TGTGCCAGCAGCCCCCGACTAGCGGGGGGGGCAGATACGCAGTATTTT
CASSPRLAGGADTQYF
>TRBV10-3|few|TRBD1|TRBJ1-1
TGTGCCATCAGTGAAAGGGGGACAGGGTTGAACACTGAAGCTTTCTTT
CAISERGTGLNTEAFF
>TRBV2|few|NA|TRBJ1-4
TGTGTCAGCGCAGGATGGGCTAATGAAAAACTGTTTTTT
CVSAGWANEKLFF